Below, one T cell receptor beta chain is given with its context. This clonotype was counted at least ten times. The clone's antigen remains unknown. Per-nucleotide qualities are absent, and no much larger clonotype sits a single base away. The CDR3 spans 17 residues, from the cysteine through the phenylalanine. Only the CDR3 DNA is retained, 51 bases long and in frame from the first base. The germline V gene encodes CDR1 SGHTA and CDR2 FQGNSA. For this chain, trimming is 0 bases at the V end and 2 bases at the J end, and the number of junction bases without a gene match is 7. Ophthalmopathy patients were characterized by moderately to severely active disease, a Clinical Activity Score of at least 3, a NOSPECS grade of at least 4, and a disease duration under 3 months. Anyone with other autoimmune diseases, uncontrolled infections, pregnancy or lactation was excluded from the study. Clinical symptoms, serum thyroxine, TRAb, thyroid ultrasound and orbital computed tomography formed the basis of the diagnosis. Ficoll-Paque density gradient centrifugation was used to isolate PBMCs from about 10 ml of fresh peripheral blood. Total RNA was extracted using Trizol reagent, and RNA quality was checked on an Agilent 2100 Bioanalyzer.

The source of the sample is a study of Graves' ophthalmopathy and Graves' hyperthyroidism (dated by TCRdb to between 2018 and 2020). The study in broad terms: Peripheral blood was collected at initial diagnosis, prior to any treatment. To tell Graves' ophthalmopathy apart from Graves' hyperthyroidism, and to predict which patients would progress to ophthalmopathy, the study relied on TCR beta repertoire signatures. In total, 135 blood samples were TCR-sequenced: 40 to 45 ophthalmopathy, under 85 hyperthyroidism and approximately 17 hyperthyroidism-to-ophthalmopathy patients. To explore V-J signatures distinguishing ophthalmopathy from hyperthyroidism, a discovery set of under 110 patients (roughly 45 ophthalmopathy, roughly 55 stable hyperthyroidism) was enrolled. An independent validation cohort comprised around 19 hyperthyroidism patients and some 16 patients who later progressed from hyperthyroidism to ophthalmopathy. In several hyperthyroidism patients, the T-cell repertoires found in thyroid tissue were compared with those found in blood. Once sampling was done, hyperthyroidism patients were given methimazole at a starting dose of 30 mg daily, while ophthalmopathy patients were given high-dose intravenous methylprednisolone. The 75 to 100 discovery patients were divided at random into training and test sets in a 7:3 ratio.

For repertoire sequencing, TCR beta CDR3 regions were amplified from RNA transcripts. The first round was an RT-PCR using HTBI primers with the Qiagen OneStep RT-PCR kit, and this first round was followed by a second-round multiplex PCR, then size selection and purification. Libraries were sequenced paired-end with 100 bp reads on an Illumina HiSeq2000. Per the source publication's procedure: SOAPnuke was used to process the reads, removing any read that contained adapters or uncalled bases, had a mean Phred below 15, or lacked an exact match to the constant primer or identifier. COPE v1.2.5 was used to merge the high-quality paired reads. Clonotypes were defined as unique nucleotide sequences and were aligned to IMGT TRB V, D and J references using MiTCR v1.1. The analysis was limited to V-J combinations with a frequency above 0.0001, which together covered approximately 99% of repertoires. A TCR clonal expansion and chaos score per V-J combination was defined as the ratio of F50 clonal expansion to chaos observed in the TCRdist matrix. Welch's t-statistics and random forest were used to reduce the features to roughly 14 V-J combinations, which were then used as input to a naive Bayes classifier. The similarity between thyroid and blood repertoires was quantified using the Morisita-Horn index. TCRdb cleaned the public reads at Q25 with fastp, built clones with MiXCR and kept in-frame beta chains. Every distinct CDR3 protein forms one entry, paired with its most common genes and DNA. The authors' filters were not applied to this entry. For this sample the table gives under 250,000 distinct CDR3 sequences, of which roughly 21% were detected only once. The leading ten clones occupy roughly 42% of the sample.

Broad study findings and their caveats: The 13-signature model separated ophthalmopathy from stable hyperthyroidism with roughly 90% sensitivity and less than 83% specificity in cross-validation, and 80%/75% in the test set. Most of the expanded thyroid clonotypes with a frequency above 0.001 were also detected in blood, and it was suggested that the thyroid immune response may be reflected by blood repertoires. In validation, the model predicted ophthalmopathy progression with about 70% sensitivity and approximately 72% specificity; some 13 predicted patients were CT-confirmed with GO in a median of approximately six months. Sample size was not predetermined statistically, and investigators were not blinded to group allocation.

The receptor chain draws on TRBV7-2 and TRBJ1-5; 7 bases in between match TRBD1. The clonotype comes from a woman aged 45-65 years with Graves' ophthalmopathy. Donor details come from another sample of the same person, matched by shared clones. The sequencing input was peripheral blood. The DNA sequence is given as TGTGCCAGCAGCTTAGCAGGGACAGCAAGTGGCAATCAGCCCCAGCATTTT. This is translated as CASSLAGTASGNQPQHF. The full variable domain, completed from the reference TRBV7-2 and TRBJ1-5 proteins outside the CDR3, reads GAGVSQSPSNKVTEKGKDVELRCDPISGHTALYWYRQSLGQGLEFLIYFQGNSAPDKSGLPSDRFSAERTGGSVSTLTIQRTQQEDSAVYLCASSLAGTASGNQPQHFGDGTRLSIL.